Given below is one TCR beta chain in context. Antigen specificity is unknown. Per germline, CDR1 SGHVS and CDR2 FNYEAQ. This CDR3 is 14 amino acids long. V lost 1 base, J lost 5 bases, and 12 bases lay in between. The sample belongs to a study of OX40 agonist ivuxolimab in advanced cancers. General study findings and limits: Antigen specificity remained undetermined for the expanded peripheral T cells. Low normalized T-cell clonal expansion was also seen in some nonresponders.

Assay used: immunoSEQ multiplex PCR; TCRdb lists only in-frame clones, some missing. The sample records approximately 70,000 clones, around nine tenths being singletons. The sample was CD4+ or CD8+ T cells sorted from blood, taken in a trial of the OX40 agonist ivuxolimab. The origin of this receptor is an adult with an advanced solid tumor such as melanoma, head and neck, liver or kidney cancer. The gene calls are TRBV7-6 and TRBJ2-7; tentatively, D is TRBD1 or TRBD2 (5 bases each). CDR3 in DNA: TGTGCCAGCAGCTTAGTGGGACCTACCGACGAGCAGTACTTC. Translation: CASSLVGPTDEQYF.